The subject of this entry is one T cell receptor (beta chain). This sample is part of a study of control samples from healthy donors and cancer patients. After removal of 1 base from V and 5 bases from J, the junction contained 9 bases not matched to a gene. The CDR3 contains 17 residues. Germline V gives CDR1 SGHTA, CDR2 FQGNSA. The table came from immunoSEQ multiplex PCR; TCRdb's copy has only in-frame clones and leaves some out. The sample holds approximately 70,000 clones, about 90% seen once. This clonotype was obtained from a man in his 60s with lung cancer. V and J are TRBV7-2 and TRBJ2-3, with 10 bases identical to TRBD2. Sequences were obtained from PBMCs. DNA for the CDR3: TGTGCCAGCAGCTTAGGGCCTAGCGGGGGCGGGAAAGATACGCAGTATTTT. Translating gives CASSLGPSGGGKDTQYF.